Below, 10 T cell receptor beta chains from the same sample are listed, as sequenced in a study of OX40 agonist ivuxolimab in advanced cancers. Method: immunoSEQ multiplex PCR; TCRdb's copy keeps in-frame clones and lacks some. The sample gives some 110,000 clones, 93% of which show up once; less than 0.2% is in the top ten. The material sequenced was CD4+ or CD8+ T cells sorted from blood, taken in a trial of the OX40 agonist ivuxolimab. The receptor set was obtained from an adult with an advanced solid tumor such as melanoma, head and neck, liver or kidney cancer.

To note about this clone: This sample also contains other DNA sequences that code for the same CDR3. This chain connects TRBV4-1 to TRBJ2-1; the match to TRBD2 covers 7 bases. CDR3 length: 16 amino acids. V gave up 0 bases and J gave up 0 bases; unmatched junction bases: 2. From germline, CDR1 is MGHRA and CDR2 YSYEKL. The CDR3 here is CASSQDRGGSYNEQFF. CDR3 nucleotides: TGCGCCAGCAGCCAAGACCGCGGGGGCTCCTACAATGAGCAGTTCTTC.

The gene calls are TRBV7-3 and TRBJ2-2; TRBD2 matches at 14 bases. Germline V gene data show CDR1 as SGHTA and CDR2 as FQGTGA. The CDR3 runs to 16 residues. The J segment lost 6 bases and the V segment lost 5 bases, leaving 5 bases of the junction unmatched. The CDR3: CASSPGTSGSSGELFF. Written as DNA, the CDR3 is TGTGCCAGCAGCCCAGGGACTAGCGGGAGTTCCGGGGAGCTGTTTTTT.

The chain links TRBV7-2 to TRBJ1-5, with TRBD1 as a possible D gene (5 bases). The CDR3 runs 13 residues. V was cut by 4 bases and J by 6 bases, with 10 bases left in between. CDR1 and CDR2 from the germline V gene are SGHTA and FQGNSA. CDR3 coding DNA: TGTGCCAGCAGCTCCCAGGGACCTCAGCCCCAGCATTTT. It codes for CASSSQGPQPQHF.

This chain uses TRBV12-5 with TRBJ2-5; TRBD2 is a possible D gene (6 bases). The CDR3 totals 22 residues. CDR1 and CDR2 from the germline V gene are LGHNT and FRNRAP. V was shortened by 0 bases and J by 5 bases, with 34 bases between the two germline ends. The CDR3 sequence: CASGLVSGLQLFDRSKFETQYF. In DNA, the CDR3 is TGTGCTAGTGGTTTGGTATCGGGACTCCAACTCTTCGATCGGTCTAAATTCGAGACCCAGTACTTC.

The chain employs TRBV7-3 and TRBJ2-3; tentative D call: TRBD1 (6 bases). Germline-derived CDR1 and CDR2 are SGHTA and FQGTGA. The CDR3 has 16 residues. V was cut by 5 bases and J by 3 bases, with 18 bases left in between. The CDR3 region has the DNA TGTGCCAGCAGCCCCGCAGGACAGATTTTAACAGATACGCAGTATTTT. Amino acid sequence: CASSPAGQILTDTQYF. The variable domain in full, with the rest retrieved from reference TRBV7-3 and TRBJ2-3, is GAGVSQTPSNKVTEKGKYVELRCDPISGHTALYWYRQSLGQGPEFLIYFQGTGAADDSGLPNDRFFAVRPEGSVSTLKIQRTERGDSAVYLCASSPAGQILTDTQYFGPGTRLTVL.

The chain links TRBV7-9 to TRBJ2-2, with D perhaps matching TRBD1 or TRBD2 (6 bases each). The CDR3 covers 14 residues. CDR1 is SEHNR, CDR2 FQNEAQ, per germline (reference sequence). V lost 9 bases and J lost 4, with 15 bases in between. The CDR3 sequence is CASRESGVTGELFF. The CDR3, as DNA: TGTGCCAGTCGGGAGTCAGGGGTCACCGGGGAGCTGTTTTTT.

This clone was observed a handful of times. The V gene is TRBV9, the J gene TRBJ1-1, with no clear D. CDR1 is SGDLS, CDR2 YYNGEE, per germline. The length of the CDR3 is 13 residues. Trimming removed 0 bases at V and 1 base at J, with 4 bases between. CDR3 region: CASSVERNTEAFF. The CDR3 DNA reads as TGTGCCAGCAGCGTAGAGAGGAACACTGAAGCTTTCTTT.

The rearrangement links TRBV5-1 to TRBJ2-3; 7 positions agree with TRBD1. The CDR3 totals 15 residues. V shed 4 bases, J shed 2 bases, and the junction held 7 bases outside the gene matches. Germline values: CDR1 SGHRS, CDR2 YFSETQ. In DNA, the CDR3 is TGCGCCAGCAGCCTGCTGACAGGGAACACAGATACGCAGTATTTT. The encoded protein is CASSLLTGNTDTQYF.

J is TRBJ1-5 and V is TRBV18, with 10 bases lining up with TRBD1. The V and J ends lost 3 bases and 6 bases, in that order; junction bases with no gene match: 2. The germline V gene encodes CDR1 KGHSH and CDR2 LQKENI. The CDR3 has 14 residues. The CDR3 DNA reads as TGTGCCAGCTCACCGGGGACAGGGGTTCAGCCCCAGCATTTT. This sequence encodes CASSPGTGVQPQHF.

Points on this clone: A read error may account for a junction end that differs from germline. V gene TRBV6-1 combines with J gene TRBJ1-1, with 9 bases lining up with TRBD1. Per the germline V gene, CDR1 is MNHNS and CDR2 is SASEGT. This CDR3 contains 15 residues. Written as DNA, the CDR3 is TGTGCCATCAGTGACACGGACAGGGGAGCCACTGAAGCTTTCTTT. Its protein product is CAISDTDRGATEAFF.